This T cell receptor (beta chain) was recovered during a study of T cells in Graves' hyperthyroidism and ophthalmopathy. This clonotype was detected a few times. There are 14 residues in the CDR3. CDR1 and CDR2 (germline): LNHNV, YYDKDF (reference sequence). Trimming stripped 9 bases from V and 6 bases from J, with 19 bases between. TCR beta CDR3 regions were amplified from RNA transcripts. TCR CDR3 underwent first-round RT-PCR with the HTBI primer set. TCRdb fed the multiplex PCR reads into MiXCR, producing one record per CDR3 protein. The sample shows about 400,000 distinct CDR3 sequences, more than 12% of them seen only once.

The sample comprised blood. The sequence came from a woman aged 25 to 39 with Graves' hyperthyroidism. This sequence joins TRBV15 and TRBJ2-3; D gene uncertain. CDR3 DNA sequence: TGTGCCACGGCCAGTGGGGTCTCCCCCGATACGCAGTATTTT. It specifies CATASGVSPDTQYF.